This TCR beta chain was found in a study of blood T cell repertoires in COVID-19. Turning to the study itself: Acute-phase and convalescent COVID-19 samples originated in the United States, Italy and Spain. PBMCs, B-cell-depleted T cells, or T cells were the source of the cDNA or gDNA that made up the material.

As handled by the study authors: Using reference gene primer amplification, nucleated cell counts were estimated. The method was immunoSEQ multiplex PCR; TCRdb's version includes in-frame clones alone and lacks a portion of them. V and J calls and clone size are those listed in that table; D and trimming were worked out from the DNA. Altogether approximately 170,000 clones are present, more than 85% being singletons, with the ten largest covering just under 2%. With V trimmed by 1 base and J by 1 base, 3 bases remained unmatched. CDR1 LGHNA and CDR2 YNFKEQ come from the germline V gene. The CDR3 spans 16 residues. Seattle enrolled patients during active infection and tracked them longitudinally.

The sequence was collected from a woman in her sixties or seventies with COVID-19, enrolled during active disease. The V call is TRBV4-2, the J call TRBJ2-2, with TRBD2 matching over 7 bases. The sample taken for sequencing was peripheral blood. CDR3 amino acids: CASSQVTGGNTGELFF. CDR3 coding DNA: TGTGCCAGCAGCCAAGTTACGGGGGGGAACACCGGGGAGCTGTTTTTT.